This TCR beta chain stems from a study of cytomegalovirus exposure and HLA in healthy donors. This CDR3 region has 11 residues. The V gene's germline CDR1 is GTSNPN and CDR2 SVGIG (reference sequence). Trimming shortened V by 0 bases and J by 7 bases, and 6 bases separated the two germline ends. Findings and limits, study-wide: Approximately 160 TCR beta chains were listed as cytomegalovirus-associated. Owing to their indistinguishability, certain V segments, notably TRBV6-2 and TRBV6-3, were excluded.

As regards this clone: Its specificity is not known.

Both 60 Vbeta primers and 13 Jbeta primers went into the PCR. Assay: immunoSEQ multiplex PCR; the TCRdb copy retains only in-frame clones and omits some. The sample shows 150,000 to 200,000 clones, approximately 78% of them seen only once. Sequencing used PBMCs. The TCR sequence derives from a male donor in good health and CMV-seropositive. This rearrangement joins TRBV30 to TRBJ1-2; no clear D. The CDR3 bases are TGTGCCTGGAGTGTCCTCTCTGGCTACACCTTC. This sequence encodes CAWSVLSGYTF.